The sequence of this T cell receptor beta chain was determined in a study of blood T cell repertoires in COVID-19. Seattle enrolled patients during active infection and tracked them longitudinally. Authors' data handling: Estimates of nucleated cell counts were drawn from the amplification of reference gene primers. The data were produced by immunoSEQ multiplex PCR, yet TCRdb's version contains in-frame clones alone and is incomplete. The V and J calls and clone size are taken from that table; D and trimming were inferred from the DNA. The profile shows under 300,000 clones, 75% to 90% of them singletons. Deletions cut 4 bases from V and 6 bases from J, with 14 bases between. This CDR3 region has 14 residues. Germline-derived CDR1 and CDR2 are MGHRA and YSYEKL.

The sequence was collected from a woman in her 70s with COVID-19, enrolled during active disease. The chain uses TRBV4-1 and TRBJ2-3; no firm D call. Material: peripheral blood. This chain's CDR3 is CASSLRGTLDTQYF. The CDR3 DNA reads TGCGCCAGCAGCCTGAGAGGAACGTTGGATACGCAGTATTTT.